The 18 T cell receptor beta chains in this list originate from one sample, sequenced in a study of blood T cell repertoires in COVID-19. Sequenced by immunoSEQ multiplex PCR; TCRdb stores in-frame clones only, minus some. The table shows roughly 140,000 clones, with roughly 80% occurring only once. The sequenced sample consisted of peripheral blood. The receptors originated from an elderly woman with acute or convalescent COVID-19.

The J gene is TRBJ1-1, the V gene TRBV18; 7 bases are a match to TRBD1. CDR1 is KGHSH, CDR2 LQKENI, per germline. The CDR3 covers 16 residues. With V trimmed by 6 bases and J by 5 bases, 15 bases remained unmatched. The CDR3 DNA is TGTGCCAGCTCCCCAAAGGGGAGCAGGGGGTATACTGAAGCTTTCTTT. Translating it yields CASSPKGSRGYTEAFF.

The count of this clone is one. Given a much more abundant clone one base away, this may be a read error. J is TRBJ2-2 and V is TRBV4-3; the match to TRBD2 covers 11 bases. CDR1 is LGHNA and CDR2 is YSLEER in the germline V gene. V lost 0 bases, J lost 0 bases, and 9 bases stayed unmatched. The CDR3 has 20 residues. Written as DNA, the CDR3 is TGCGCCAGCAGCCAAGACCCCCTACTAGCGGGGGTTACGAACACCGGGGAGCTGTTTTTT. Translating it yields CASSQDPLLAGVTNTGELFF.

V and J are TRBV5-1 and TRBJ2-7, with TRBD1 matching over 8 bases. Germline V gene sequence: CDR1 SGHRS, CDR2 YFSETQ. The V gene end was trimmed by 0 bases and the J gene end by 4 bases; junction bases not matched to a gene: 12. The CDR3 totals 17 residues. This CDR3 reads CASSLVAQGQAPYEQYF. In DNA, the CDR3 is TGCGCCAGCAGCTTGGTAGCGCAGGGACAGGCCCCTTACGAGCAGTACTTC.

The chain couples TRBV5-1 to TRBJ2-3, with D tentatively TRBD1 (6 bases). CDR1 and CDR2 from the germline V gene are SGHRS and YFSETQ. V was pared by 0 bases and J by 1 base, with 15 bases between. This CDR3 spans 17 amino acids. The CDR3 DNA reads as TGCGCCAGCAGCTTGGGCCCCACTGAGGGGGGCACAGATACGCAGTATTTT. It encodes CASSLGPTEGGTDTQYF.

This sequence joins TRBV14 and TRBJ2-1; possibly TRBD2 for D (6 bases). The germline V gene encodes CDR1 SGHDN and CDR2 FVKESK. This CDR3 is built from 15 residues. Trimming left V 6 bases short and J 6 bases short, with 18 bases between. CDR3 sequence reads: CASSRDLGAGNEQFF. Written as DNA, the CDR3 is TGTGCCAGCAGTCGGGACCTGGGAGCGGGCAATGAGCAGTTCTTC.

This clone was counted a few times. The chain links TRBV4-3 to TRBJ1-1, with D uncertain. In germline, CDR1 is LGHNA, CDR2 YSLEER. The CDR3 is 15 amino acids. The V end lost 4 bases, the J end lost 0 bases, and 12 bases lay between the germline ends. CDR3 sequence (DNA): TGCGCCAGCAGCCCTCGACAAAACATGAACACTGAAGCTTTCTTT. It is translated as CASSPRQNMNTEAFF.

The CDR3 spells CASSWTGVDGYTF. DNA for the CDR3: TGTGCCAGCAGCTGGACAGGGGTGGATGGCTACACCTTC. The chain combines TRBV5-6 with TRBJ1-2, with 9 nucleotides matching TRBD1. Germline CDR1 SGHDT, CDR2 YYEEEE. This CDR3 has 13 residues. After removal of 3 bases from V and 6 bases from J, the junction contained 3 bases not matched to a gene.

The genes are TRBV7-6 and TRBJ2-5; D is perhaps TRBD1 (6 bases). Germline V gene data show CDR1 as SGHVS and CDR2 as FNYEAQ. The CDR3 totals 15 residues. V lost 11 bases and J lost 0, with 19 bases in between. DNA of the CDR3: TGTGCCTCGGGGCGTGGGGGCGCCTACCAAGAGACCCAGTACTTC. Translated: CASGRGGAYQETQYF.

Of note for this clone: Because the CDR3 is missing its conserved closing phenylalanine or tryptophan, this is likely a read error. It is unclear where the CDR3 begins or ends on the DNA, so no DNA is shown, and the CDR3 is as TCRdb lists it. The chain is built from TRBV7-6 and TRBJ1-1; the table's D call TRBD1 went unverified against the DNA. The CDR3 has 13 amino acids, counting both end residues. Germline CDR1 reads SGHVS; CDR2 reads FNYEAQ. The CDR3 sequence is CASRPDRSQLIFY.

The chain joins TRBV9 to TRBJ2-7; TRBD2 aligns across 8 bases. V gave up 3 bases and J gave up 7 bases; unmatched junction bases: 9. Germline CDR1 SGDLS, CDR2 YYNGEE. There are 14 residues in the CDR3. The CDR3 region has the DNA TGTGCCAGCAGCGGTGGACTAGCTAGTAGGGAGCAGTACTTC. Translated, it gives CASSGGLASREQYF.

J is TRBJ1-6 and V is TRBV28; TRBD1 matches 9 bases. This CDR3 is built from 15 residues. Germline CDR1 is MDHEN and CDR2 is SYDVKM. The junction had 7 bases not matched to a gene; V was cut back by 5 bases and J by 8 bases. This CDR3 reads CASSLTGGRDSPLHF. DNA for the CDR3: TGTGCCAGCAGTCTTACAGGGGGCCGGGATTCACCCCTCCACTTT.

V usage is TRBV6-1 and J usage is TRBJ2-1; 10 nucleotides agree with TRBD2. CDR3 size: 15 residues. Germline lookup yields CDR1 MNHNS and CDR2 SASEGT. Trimming took 1 base from V and 10 from J; bases not matched to a gene: 7. This CDR3 is CASSEGSGGIGEQFF. The CDR3 bases are TGTGCCAGCAGTGAAGGTAGCGGGGGGATTGGAGAGCAGTTCTTC.

The chain has TRBV7-8 and TRBJ2-2; TRBD1 matches 8 bases. In germline, CDR1 is SGHVS, CDR2 FQNEAQ. The CDR3 contains 15 residues. Trimming took 2 bases from V and 4 from J; bases not matched to a gene: 3. For the CDR3, the DNA is TGTGCCAGCAGCTTAAGGGGACAGGCCACCGGGGAGCTGTTTTTT. It translates to CASSLRGQATGELFF.

This clone was seen a handful of times. This sequence joins TRBV5-1 and TRBJ1-2; 8 nucleotides match TRBD1. The V gene end was trimmed by 2 bases and the J gene end by 1 base; junction bases not matched to a gene: 7. From germline, CDR1 is SGHRS and CDR2 YFSETQ. This CDR3 contains 16 residues. Here the CDR3 DNA reads TGCGCCAGCAGCTTCTCAGGACAGGGAAATAACTATGGCTACACCTTC. Amino acids: CASSFSGQGNNYGYTF.

This clone has only one observation. The V and J genes are TRBV19 and TRBJ1-4; D might be TRBD1 (6 bases). The CDR3 covers 18 residues. Trimming shortened V by 5 bases and J by 0 bases, and 19 bases separated the two germline ends. Germline CDR1 and CDR2: LNHDA and SQIVND (reference sequence). The CDR3 DNA reads TGTGCCAGTAGTGGTAGGACAGTGGAAAAAGCAACTAATGAAAAACTGTTTTTT. The encoded protein is CASSGRTVEKATNEKLFF.

The V and J genes are TRBV7-9 and TRBJ2-2, with 8 bases fitting TRBD1. V gave up 6 bases and J gave up 0 bases; unmatched junction bases: 3. The CDR3 spans 15 residues. CDR1 and CDR2 from the germline V gene are SEHNR and FQNEAQ (reference sequence). The CDR3 loop is CASRRTGTNTGELFF. The DNA for the CDR3 is TGTGCCAGCAGACGGACAGGGACGAACACCGGGGAGCTGTTTTTT. Using reference TRBV7-9 and TRBJ2-2 for the parts outside the CDR3, the full variable domain is DTGVSQNPRHKITKRGQNVTFRCDPISEHNRLYWYRQTLGQGPEFLTYFQNEAQLEKSRLLSDRFSAERPKGSFSTLEIQRTEQGDSAMYLCASRRTGTNTGELFFGEGSRLTVL.

V usage is TRBV2 and J usage is TRBJ1-6; the D is unclear. Germline values: CDR1 SNHLY, CDR2 FYNNEI. This CDR3 comprises 15 residues. V lost 8 bases, J lost 7 bases, and 18 bases lay in between. CDR3 nucleotide sequence: TGTGCCAGCTCCCCTGGCGGTAGAACCAATTCACCCCTCCACTTT. As protein: CASSPGGRTNSPLHF.

The chain carries TRBV29-1 and TRBJ2-5, with TRBD2 matching 8 bases. This CDR3 is built from 14 residues. Germline V gene lookup returns CDR1 SQVTM and CDR2 ANQGSEA. J gave up 4 bases and V 4 bases, and 8 bases lay outside the gene matches. CDR3 protein: CSVAVAGRGETQYF. CDR3 nucleotide sequence: TGCAGCGTTGCGGTAGCGGGACGGGGAGAGACCCAGTACTTC.